The rows below give T cell receptor beta chains drawn from one sample of a study of OX40 agonist ivuxolimab in advanced cancers. TCRdb's copy holds only in-frame clones and misses some; the assay was immunoSEQ multiplex PCR. The sample contains approximately 29,000 clones, 79% of which appear only once. The specimen comprised CD4+ or CD8+ T cells sorted from blood, sampled in a trial of the OX40 agonist ivuxolimab. These receptors all stem from an adult with an advanced solid tumor such as melanoma, head and neck, liver or kidney cancer. The CDR3 runs from the conserved cysteine through the conserved F or W. A D gene is named only where the DNA matches it firmly. Some rows mark clone size as missing; the rest say once, few, many or name a class of expanded clone.

V	J	size	D	CDR3	DNA
TRBV25-1	TRBJ1-2	-	-	CASSEYSQGNPGYTF	TGTGCCAGCAGTGAATACAGCCAGGGTAATCCTGGCTACACCTTC
TRBV6-1	TRBJ1-1	few	-	CASSEVWGQDTEAFF	TGTGCCAGCAGTGAAGTGTGGGGGCAGGACACTGAAGCTTTCTTT
TRBV4-1	TRBJ2-1	-	-	CASSPSGGGGGSSSYNEQFF	TGCGCCAGCAGCCCTAGTGGAGGGGGTGGCGGTTCGAGCTCCTACAATGAGCAGTTCTTC
TRBV30	TRBJ2-1	few	TRBD2	CAWSGRTSGTYNEQFF	TGTGCCTGGAGTGGAAGGACTAGCGGGACCTACAATGAGCAGTTCTTC
TRBV11-2	TRBJ2-5	-	TRBD2	CASSFQFSGGGQETQYF	TGTGCCAGCAGCTTTCAATTTAGCGGGGGGGGACAAGAGACCCAGTACTTC
TRBV28	TRBJ1-4	-	-	CASRLPGLTNEKLFF	TGTGCCAGCAGGCTGCCGGGGCTGACTAATGAAAAACTGTTTTTT
TRBV29-1	TRBJ2-7	-	-	CSVDSSYEQYF	TGCAGCGTAGATTCTTCCTACGAGCAGTACTTC
TRBV5-6	TRBJ2-5	few	-	CASSSRLTRAQYF	TGTGCCAGCAGTTCCAGACTGACCAGGGCCCAGTACTTC
TRBV28	TRBJ2-2	-	-	CASSLGVTGELFF	TGTGCCAGCAGCCTTGGGGTGACCGGGGAGCTGTTTTTT
TRBV19	TRBJ1-2	few	-	CASSIGTAYYGYTF	TGTGCCAGTAGTATAGGCACAGCCTACTATGGCTACACCTTC
TRBV10-1	TRBJ1-5	-	TRBD1	CASSRGVNQPQHF	TGCGCCAGCAGCAGGGGGGTGAATCAGCCCCAGCATTTT
TRBV5-5	TRBJ2-1	few	TRBD2	CASSLEGLGSYNEQFF	TGTGCCAGCAGCTTGGAGGGACTAGGCTCCTACAATGAGCAGTTCTTC
TRBV5-1	TRBJ1-2	-	TRBD1	CASSSTGLDYGYTF	TGCGCCAGCAGCTCGACAGGGCTGGACTATGGCTACACCTTC
TRBV11-2	TRBJ1-5	-	-	CASSQGPSQPQHF	TGTGCCAGCAGCCAGGGCCCAAGTCAGCCCCAGCATTTT
TRBV4-1	TRBJ2-1	-	TRBD2	CASSQGLAGGRNEQFF	TGCGCCAGCAGCCAAGGTTTAGCGGGGGGACGCAATGAGCAGTTCTTC
TRBV2	TRBJ2-2	-	-	CASSERDIFRNTGELFF	TGTGCCAGCAGTGAAAGAGACATTTTCAGGAACACCGGGGAGCTGTTTTTT
TRBV11-2	TRBJ2-7	-	-	CASSLDWPDEQYF	TGTGCCAGCAGCTTAGATTGGCCCGACGAGCAGTACTTC
TRBV6-6	TRBJ2-3	-	TRBD1	CASSQQGATDTQYF	TGTGCCAGCAGTCAACAGGGGGCAACAGATACGCAGTATTTT
TRBV9	TRBJ2-3	-	-	CASSVGAPTDTQYF	TGTGCCAGCAGCGTAGGAGCTCCCACAGATACGCAGTATTTT
TRBV5-4	TRBJ1-1	few	TRBD1	CASSLTSGTAFTEAFF	TGTGCCAGCAGCCTAACATCCGGGACAGCATTCACTGAAGCTTTCTTT
TRBV7-8	TRBJ1-4	-	-	CASSSAGLLQKLFF	TGTGCCAGCAGCTCCGCAGGGCTTTTGCAAAAACTGTTTTTT
TRBV7-6	TRBJ2-3	once	TRBD2	CASSLVNSGLAMTDTQYF	TGTGCCAGCAGCTTAGTTAACTCGGGACTAGCGATGACAGATACGCAGTATTTT
TRBV19	TRBJ2-3	-	-	CASRMETDTQYF	TGTGCCAGTAGAATGGAAACAGATACGCAGTATTTT
TRBV5-1	TRBJ1-4	-	-	CASSPIPNGREKLFF	TGCGCCAGCAGCCCCATTCCTAATGGGCGGGAAAAACTATTTTTT
TRBV6-6	TRBJ1-5	-	-	CASSFLSGSGNQPQHF	TGTGCCAGCAGTTTTCTGTCAGGGAGTGGGAATCAGCCCCAGCATTTT
TRBV7-2	TRBJ2-5	-	TRBD2	CASSLRLAGGETQYF	TGTGCCAGCAGCTTAAGACTAGCGGGGGGGGAGACCCAGTACTTC
TRBV7-6	TRBJ2-1	-	TRBD2	CASSLAPTSGGPGEQFF	TGTGCCAGCAGCTTAGCGCCGACTAGCGGGGGGCCCGGTGAGCAGTTCTTC
TRBV5-5	TRBJ1-2	-	-	CASSPGPGSVYGYTF	TGTGCCAGCAGCCCCGGACCCGGCAGCGTCTATGGCTACACCTTC
TRBV7-9	TRBJ2-3	-	TRBD1	CASSTQGARTDTQYF	TGTGCCAGCAGCACCCAGGGGGCAAGAACAGATACGCAGTATTTT
TRBV14	TRBJ2-2	-	-	CASSLPKGELFF	TGTGCCAGCAGCCTTCCGAAAGGGGAGCTGTTTTTT
TRBV5-1	TRBJ1-4	few	TRBD1	CASSPGQAPSNEKLFF	TGCGCCAGCAGCCCGGGACAGGCCCCGTCCAATGAAAAACTGTTTTTT
TRBV5-1	TRBJ1-2	-	TRBD1	CASSAQDRADYGYTF	TGCGCCAGCAGCGCCCAGGACAGGGCGGACTATGGCTACACCTTC
TRBV5-1	TRBJ2-1	once	TRBD2	CASSLGLAGGGNEQFF	TGCGCCAGCAGCCTAGGACTAGCGGGGGGTGGCAATGAGCAGTTCTTC
TRBV6-5	TRBJ2-7	-	-	CASSLDPFQYEQYF	TGTGCCAGCAGTTTGGACCCTTTCCAGTACGAGCAGTACTTC
TRBV7-9	TRBJ1-4	few	-	CASTAMLVQEKLFF	TGTGCCAGCACCGCTATGTTGGTACAAGAAAAACTGTTTTTT
TRBV10-3	TRBJ2-7	-	TRBD2	CAISDYPGGASYEQYF	TGTGCCATCAGTGATTACCCGGGGGGGGCGTCCTACGAGCAGTACTTC
TRBV5-4	TRBJ1-2	-	-	CASSLVGVESYGYTF	TGTGCCAGCAGCTTGGTGGGGGTCGAAAGCTATGGCTACACCTTC
TRBV28	TRBJ1-2	-	-	CASSHGSGNYGYTF	TGTGCCAGCAGCCACGGGTCTGGAAACTATGGCTACACCTTC
TRBV7-9	TRBJ1-1	medium-sized	-	CASSWPVVGAFF	TGTGCCAGCAGCTGGCCTGTGGTAGGAGCTTTCTTT
TRBV30	TRBJ2-2	-	TRBD1	CAWETGTGATGELFF	TGTGCCTGGGAAACCGGGACAGGGGCCACCGGGGAGCTGTTTTTT
TRBV7-9	TRBJ2-4	few	-	CASSPLGAGAKNIQYF	TGTGCCAGCAGCCCCCTCGGGGCTGGAGCCAAAAACATTCAGTACTTC
TRBV6-1	TRBJ1-1	once	-	CASSEGMGPWGAFF	TGTGCCAGCAGTGAAGGGATGGGTCCTTGGGGGGCTTTCTTT
TRBV7-3	TRBJ1-3	-	TRBD1	CASRPGQHFSGNTIYF	TGTGCCAGCAGGCCGGGACAGCATTTCTCTGGAAACACCATATATTTT
TRBV4-1	TRBJ2-1	-	-	CASSQVDLIVYNEQFF	TGCGCCAGCAGCCAGGTAGACCTGATAGTTTACAATGAGCAGTTCTTC
TRBV30	TRBJ2-1	-	-	CAWSPGQQYYNEQFF	TGTGCCTGGAGCCCTGGACAGCAATACTACAATGAGCAGTTCTTC
TRBV5-4	TRBJ2-2	-	TRBD1	CASSSLTGTNTGELFF	TGTGCCAGCAGCTCATTGACAGGGACGAACACCGGGGAGCTGTTTTTT
TRBV5-1	TRBJ1-2	-	TRBD1	CASSLPGQLYGYTF	TGCGCCAGCAGCTTGCCGGGACAGTTATATGGCTACACCTTC
TRBV5-4	TRBJ1-3	few	-	CAGQGSGNTIYF	TGTGCCGGCCAGGGTTCTGGAAACACCATATATTTT
TRBV7-3	TRBJ2-1	-	TRBD2	CASSPSGGAYNEQFF	TGTGCCAGCAGCCCAAGCGGGGGAGCATACAATGAGCAGTTCTTC
TRBV5-1	TRBJ1-1	few	-	CASSWENTEAFF	TGCGCCAGCAGCTGGGAGAACACTGAAGCTTTCTTT
TRBV20-1	TRBJ2-1	once	-	CSARDNEQFF	TGCAGTGCTAGAGACAATGAGCAGTTCTTC
TRBV19	TRBJ1-4	-	-	CASSISRGSPNEKLFF	TGTGCCAGTAGTATCTCCCGGGGGTCACCTAATGAAAAACTGTTTTTT
TRBV9	TRBJ1-5	-	-	CASSLARISNQPQHF	TGTGCCAGCAGCTTAGCGAGGATCAGCAATCAGCCCCAGCATTTT
TRBV5-8	TRBJ1-1	-	-	CASSLIGEVAFF	TGTGCCAGCAGCTTGATAGGGGAAGTAGCTTTCTTT
TRBV27	TRBJ2-3	-	TRBD2	CASSWSGGLSTDTQYF	TGTGCCAGCAGTTGGTCGGGGGGACTTAGCACAGATACGCAGTATTTT
TRBV6-5	TRBJ2-1	-	-	CASSLQFWMGDEQFF	TGTGCCAGCAGCCTCCAGTTTTGGATGGGGGATGAGCAGTTCTTC
TRBV19	TRBJ2-3	-	-	CASTLVWQADTQYF	TGTGCCAGTACCCTCGTCTGGCAGGCAGATACGCAGTATTTT
TRBV6-6	TRBJ1-1	-	-	CASSYGEGLIAFF	TGTGCCAGCAGTTACGGGGAGGGCCTGATAGCTTTCTTT
TRBV6-6	TRBJ1-1	-	TRBD1	CASSYGQGDTEAFF	TGTGCCAGCAGTTACGGACAGGGAGACACTGAAGCTTTCTTT